Sequencing of this T cell receptor (beta chain) was carried out in a study of T cell changes during pregnancy in multiple sclerosis. Libraries were prepared by immunoSEQ multiplex PCR; TCRdb keeps only in-frame clonotypes and omits some of them. The sample records about 46,000 clones, about 91% being singletons. CDR3 length: 15 amino acids. This clonotype was sampled from a female donor with multiple sclerosis, enrolled in a pregnancy study. The sequences come from peripheral blood, collected in the third trimester of pregnancy. This chain connects TRBV21-1 to TRBJ2-7; the table's D gene call, TRBD1, was not cross checked with the DNA. TRBV21-1 is designated a pseudogene. CDR3 sequence: CASSNSTGGAYEQYF. In nucleotides, the CDR3 is TGTGCCAGCAGCAACTCGACAGGGGGAGCCTACGAGCAGTACTTC.